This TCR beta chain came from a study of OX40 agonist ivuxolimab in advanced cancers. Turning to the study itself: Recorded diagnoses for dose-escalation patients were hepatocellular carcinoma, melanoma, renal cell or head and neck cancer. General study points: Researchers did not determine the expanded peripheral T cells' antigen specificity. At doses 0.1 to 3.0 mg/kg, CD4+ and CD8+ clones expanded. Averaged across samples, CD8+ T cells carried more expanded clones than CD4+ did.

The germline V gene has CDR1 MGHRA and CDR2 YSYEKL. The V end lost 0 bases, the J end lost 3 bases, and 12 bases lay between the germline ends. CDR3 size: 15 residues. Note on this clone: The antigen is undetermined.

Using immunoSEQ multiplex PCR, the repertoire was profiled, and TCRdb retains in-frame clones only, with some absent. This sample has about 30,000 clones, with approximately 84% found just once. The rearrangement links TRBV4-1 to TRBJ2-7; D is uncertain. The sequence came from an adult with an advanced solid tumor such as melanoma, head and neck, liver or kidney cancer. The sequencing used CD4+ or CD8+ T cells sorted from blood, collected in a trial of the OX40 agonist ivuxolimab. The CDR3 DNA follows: TGCGCCAGCAGCCAAGAAGATTTAATGGGCTACGAGCAGTACTTC. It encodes CASSQEDLMGYEQYF.